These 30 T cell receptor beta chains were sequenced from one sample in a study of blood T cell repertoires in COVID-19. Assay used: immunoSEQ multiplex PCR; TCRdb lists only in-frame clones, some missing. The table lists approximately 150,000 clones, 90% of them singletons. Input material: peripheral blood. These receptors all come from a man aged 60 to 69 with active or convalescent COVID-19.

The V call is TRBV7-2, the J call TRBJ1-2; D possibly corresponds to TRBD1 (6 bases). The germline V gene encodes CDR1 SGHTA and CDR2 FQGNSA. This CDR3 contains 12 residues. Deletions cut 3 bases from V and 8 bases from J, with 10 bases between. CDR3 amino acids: CASSFPTGGYTF. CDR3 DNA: TGTGCCAGCAGCTTCCCTACAGGGGGCTACACCTTC.

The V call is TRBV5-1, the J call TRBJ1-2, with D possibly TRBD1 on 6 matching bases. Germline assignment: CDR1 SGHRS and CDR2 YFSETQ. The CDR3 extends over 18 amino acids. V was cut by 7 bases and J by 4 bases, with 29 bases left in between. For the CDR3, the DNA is TGCGCCAGCCGCCTGGGGGCGATTGGGCAGACTATCACCTATGGCTACACCTTC. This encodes CASRLGAIGQTITYGYTF.

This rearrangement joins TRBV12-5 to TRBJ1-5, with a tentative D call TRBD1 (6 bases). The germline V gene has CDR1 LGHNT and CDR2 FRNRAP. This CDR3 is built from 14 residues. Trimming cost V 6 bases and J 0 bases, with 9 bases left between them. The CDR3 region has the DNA TGTGCTAGTGGCACAGGGTATAGCAATCAGCCCCAGCATTTT. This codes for CASGTGYSNQPQHF.

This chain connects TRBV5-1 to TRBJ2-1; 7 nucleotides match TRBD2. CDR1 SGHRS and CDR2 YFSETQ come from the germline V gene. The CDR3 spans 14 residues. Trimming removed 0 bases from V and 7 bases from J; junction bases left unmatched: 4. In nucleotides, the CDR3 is TGCGCCAGCAGCTTGGCCGCGGGAGCTAATGAGCAGTTCTTC. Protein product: CASSLAAGANEQFF.

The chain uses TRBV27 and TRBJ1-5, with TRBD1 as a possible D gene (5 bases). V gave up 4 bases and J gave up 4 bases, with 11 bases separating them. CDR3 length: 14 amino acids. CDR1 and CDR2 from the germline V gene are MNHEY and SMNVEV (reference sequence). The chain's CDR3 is CASSSQVGNQPQHF. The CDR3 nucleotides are TGTGCCAGCAGTTCACAGGTCGGTAATCAGCCCCAGCATTTT.

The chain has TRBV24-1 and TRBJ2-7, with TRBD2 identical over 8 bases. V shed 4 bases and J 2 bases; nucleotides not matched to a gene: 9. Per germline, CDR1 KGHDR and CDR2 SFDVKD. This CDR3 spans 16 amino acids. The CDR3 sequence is CATSEIAGWGTYEQYF. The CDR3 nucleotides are TGTGCCACCAGTGAAATAGCGGGATGGGGAACCTACGAGCAGTACTTC.

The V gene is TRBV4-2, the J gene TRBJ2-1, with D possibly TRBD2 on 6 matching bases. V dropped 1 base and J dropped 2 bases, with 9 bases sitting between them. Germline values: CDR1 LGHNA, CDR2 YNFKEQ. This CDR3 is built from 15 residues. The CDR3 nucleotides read TGTGCCAGCAGCCAAGGGCCTAGCGCCTACAATGAGCAGTTCTTC. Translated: CASSQGPSAYNEQFF.

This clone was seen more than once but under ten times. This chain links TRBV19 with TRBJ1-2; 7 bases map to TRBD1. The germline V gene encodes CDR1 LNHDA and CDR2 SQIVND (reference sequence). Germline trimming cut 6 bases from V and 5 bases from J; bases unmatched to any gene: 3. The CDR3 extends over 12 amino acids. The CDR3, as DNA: TGTGCCAGTAGACAGGGGAGGTATGGCTACACCTTC. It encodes CASRQGRYGYTF.

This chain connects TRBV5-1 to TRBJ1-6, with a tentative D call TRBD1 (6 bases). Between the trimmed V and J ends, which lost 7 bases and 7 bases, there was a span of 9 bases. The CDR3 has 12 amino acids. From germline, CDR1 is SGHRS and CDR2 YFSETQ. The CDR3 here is CASRDTNSPLHF. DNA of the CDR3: TGCGCCAGCCGGGACACCAATTCACCCCTCCACTTT.

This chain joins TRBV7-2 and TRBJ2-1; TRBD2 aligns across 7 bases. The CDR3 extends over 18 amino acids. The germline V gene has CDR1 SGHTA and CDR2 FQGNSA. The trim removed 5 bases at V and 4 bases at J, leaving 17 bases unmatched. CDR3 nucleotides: TGTGCCAGCAGCCTCTTTTATCTGACTAGCAAAGGATACAATGAGCAGTTCTTC. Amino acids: CASSLFYLTSKGYNEQFF.

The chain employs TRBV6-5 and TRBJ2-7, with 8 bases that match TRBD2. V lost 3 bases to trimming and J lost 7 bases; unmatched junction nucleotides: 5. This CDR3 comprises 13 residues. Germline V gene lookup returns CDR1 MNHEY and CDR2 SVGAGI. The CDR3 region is CASSYPRGGEQYF. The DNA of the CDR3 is TGTGCCAGCAGTTATCCACGGGGGGGAGAGCAGTACTTC.

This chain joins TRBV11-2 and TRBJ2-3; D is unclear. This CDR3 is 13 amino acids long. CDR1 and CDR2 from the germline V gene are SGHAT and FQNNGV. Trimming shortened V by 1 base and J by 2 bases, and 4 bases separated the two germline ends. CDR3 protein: CASSLGLTDTQYF. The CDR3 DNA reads TGTGCCAGCAGCTTAGGACTCACAGATACGCAGTATTTT.

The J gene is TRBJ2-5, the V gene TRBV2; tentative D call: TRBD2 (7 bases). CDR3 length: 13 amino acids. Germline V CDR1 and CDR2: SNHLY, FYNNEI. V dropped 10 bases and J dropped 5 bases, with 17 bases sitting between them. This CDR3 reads CATGRDMGETQYF. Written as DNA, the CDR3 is TGTGCCACAGGGAGGGACATGGGGGAGACCCAGTACTTC.

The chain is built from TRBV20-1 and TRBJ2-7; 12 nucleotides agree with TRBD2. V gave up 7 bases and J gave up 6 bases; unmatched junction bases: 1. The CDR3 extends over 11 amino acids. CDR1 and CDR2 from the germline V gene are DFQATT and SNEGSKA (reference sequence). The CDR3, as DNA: TGCAGTGGACTAGCGGGAGCCGAGCAGTACTTC. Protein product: CSGLAGAEQYF.

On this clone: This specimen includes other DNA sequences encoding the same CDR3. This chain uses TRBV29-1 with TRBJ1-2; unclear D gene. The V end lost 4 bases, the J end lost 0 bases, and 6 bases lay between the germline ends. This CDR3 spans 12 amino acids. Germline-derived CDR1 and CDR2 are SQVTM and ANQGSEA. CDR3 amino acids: CSVGGTNYGYTF. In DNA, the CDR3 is TGCAGCGTTGGAGGGACTAACTATGGCTACACCTTC.

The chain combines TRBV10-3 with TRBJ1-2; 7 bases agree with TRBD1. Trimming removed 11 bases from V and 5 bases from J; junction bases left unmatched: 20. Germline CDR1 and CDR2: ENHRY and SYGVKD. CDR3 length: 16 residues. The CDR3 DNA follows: TGTGCCGTACAGCCCCGGACAGGAATGGTTTTGTATGGCTACACCTTC. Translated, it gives CAVQPRTGMVLYGYTF.

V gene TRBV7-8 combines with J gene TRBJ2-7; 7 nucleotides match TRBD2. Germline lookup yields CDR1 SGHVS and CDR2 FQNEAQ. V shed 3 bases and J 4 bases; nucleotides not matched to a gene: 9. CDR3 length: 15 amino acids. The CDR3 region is CASSLGGTASYEQYF. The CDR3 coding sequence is TGTGCCAGCAGCTTGGGAGGGACTGCCAGTTACGAGCAGTACTTC. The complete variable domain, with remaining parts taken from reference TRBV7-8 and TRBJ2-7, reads GAGVSQSPRYKVAKRGQDVALRCDPISGHVSLFWYQQALGQGPEFLTYFQNEAQLDKSGLPSDRFFAERPEGSVSTLKIQRTQQEDSAVYLCASSLGGTASYEQYFGPGTRLTVT.

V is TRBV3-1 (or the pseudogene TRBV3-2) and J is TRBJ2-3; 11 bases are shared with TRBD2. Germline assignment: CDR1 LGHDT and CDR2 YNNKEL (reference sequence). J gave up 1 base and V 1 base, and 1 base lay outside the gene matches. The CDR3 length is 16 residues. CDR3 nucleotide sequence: TGTGCCAGCAGCCAAGGACTAGCGGGGCGCACAGATACGCAGTATTTT. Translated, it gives CASSQGLAGRTDTQYF.

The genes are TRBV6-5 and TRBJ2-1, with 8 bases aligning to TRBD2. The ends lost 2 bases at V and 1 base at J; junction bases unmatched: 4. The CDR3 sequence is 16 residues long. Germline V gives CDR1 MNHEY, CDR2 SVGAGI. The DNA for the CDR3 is TGTGCCAGCAGTTACGGTACTAGCGGTTCCTACAATGAGCAGTTCTTC. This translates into CASSYGTSGSYNEQFF.

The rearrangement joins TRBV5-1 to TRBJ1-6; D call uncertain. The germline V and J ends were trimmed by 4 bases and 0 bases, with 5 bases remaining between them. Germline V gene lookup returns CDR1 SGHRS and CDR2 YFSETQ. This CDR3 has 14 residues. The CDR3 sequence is CASSPPSYNSPLHF. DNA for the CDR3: TGCGCCAGCAGCCCTCCCTCCTATAATTCACCCCTCCACTTT. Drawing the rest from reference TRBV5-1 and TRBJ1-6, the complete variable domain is KAGVTQTPRYLIKTRGQQVTLSCSPISGHRSVSWYQQTPGQGLQFLFEYFSETQRNKGNFPGRFSGRQFSNSRSEMNVSTLELGDSALYLCASSPPSYNSPLHFGNGTRLTVT.

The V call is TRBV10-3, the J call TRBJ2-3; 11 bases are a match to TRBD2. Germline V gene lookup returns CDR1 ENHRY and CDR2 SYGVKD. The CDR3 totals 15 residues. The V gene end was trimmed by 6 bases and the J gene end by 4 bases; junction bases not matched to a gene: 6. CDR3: CAIRGTSGESDTQYF. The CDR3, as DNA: TGTGCCATCAGGGGGACTAGCGGAGAGTCAGATACGCAGTATTTT.

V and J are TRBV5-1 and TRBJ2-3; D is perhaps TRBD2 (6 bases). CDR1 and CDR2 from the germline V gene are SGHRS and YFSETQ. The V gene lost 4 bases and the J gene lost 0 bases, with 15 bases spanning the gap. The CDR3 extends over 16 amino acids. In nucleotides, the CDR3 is TGCGCCAGCAGCGGGGGAGGTCTAGCGAGCACAGATACGCAGTATTTT. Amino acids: CASSGGGLASTDTQYF.

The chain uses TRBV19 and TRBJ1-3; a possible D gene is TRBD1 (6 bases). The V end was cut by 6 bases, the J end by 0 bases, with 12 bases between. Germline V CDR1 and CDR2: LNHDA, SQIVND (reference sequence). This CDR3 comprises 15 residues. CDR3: CASRLDRDSGNTIYF. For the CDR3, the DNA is TGTGCCAGTAGATTGGACAGAGACTCTGGAAACACCATATATTTT.

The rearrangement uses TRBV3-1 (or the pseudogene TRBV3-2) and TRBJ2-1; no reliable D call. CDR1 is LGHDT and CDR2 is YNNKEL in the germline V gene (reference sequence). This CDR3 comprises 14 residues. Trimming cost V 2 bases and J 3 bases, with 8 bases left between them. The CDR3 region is CASSQFSDYNEQFF. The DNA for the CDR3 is TGTGCCAGCAGCCAATTCAGCGACTACAATGAGCAGTTCTTC.

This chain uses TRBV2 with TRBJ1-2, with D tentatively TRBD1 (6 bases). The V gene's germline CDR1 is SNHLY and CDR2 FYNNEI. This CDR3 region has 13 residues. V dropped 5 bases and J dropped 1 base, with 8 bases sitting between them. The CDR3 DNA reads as TGTGCCAGCAGTTCGGACAGTAACTATGGCTACACCTTC. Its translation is CASSSDSNYGYTF.

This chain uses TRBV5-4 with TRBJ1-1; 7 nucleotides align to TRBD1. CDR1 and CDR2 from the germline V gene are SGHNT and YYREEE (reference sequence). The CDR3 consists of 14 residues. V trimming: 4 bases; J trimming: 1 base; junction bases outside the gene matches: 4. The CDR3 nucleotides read TGTGCCAGCAGCATCCGGACAGGGAACACTGAAGCTTTCTTT. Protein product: CASSIRTGNTEAFF.

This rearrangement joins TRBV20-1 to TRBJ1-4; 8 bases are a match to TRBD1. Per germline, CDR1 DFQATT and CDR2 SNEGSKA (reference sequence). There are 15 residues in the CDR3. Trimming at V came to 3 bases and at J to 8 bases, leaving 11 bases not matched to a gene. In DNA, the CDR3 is TGCAGTGCTAGTCCAGGGGGCGCGAGGAGAGAAAAACTGTTTTTT. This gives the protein CSASPGGARREKLFF.

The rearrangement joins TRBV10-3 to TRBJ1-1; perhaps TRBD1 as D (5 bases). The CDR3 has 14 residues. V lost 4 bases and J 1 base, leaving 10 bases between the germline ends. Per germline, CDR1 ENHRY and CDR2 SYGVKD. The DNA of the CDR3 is TGTGCCATCAGTGGTGAGACAGAGAACACTGAAGCTTTCTTT. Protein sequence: CAISGETENTEAFF.

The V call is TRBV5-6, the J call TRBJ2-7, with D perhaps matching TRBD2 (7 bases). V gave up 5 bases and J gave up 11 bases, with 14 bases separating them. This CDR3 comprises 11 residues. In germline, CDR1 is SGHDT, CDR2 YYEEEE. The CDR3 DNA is TGTGCCAGCAGTGGGAGGGACATTAAGTACTTC. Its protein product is CASSGRDIKYF.

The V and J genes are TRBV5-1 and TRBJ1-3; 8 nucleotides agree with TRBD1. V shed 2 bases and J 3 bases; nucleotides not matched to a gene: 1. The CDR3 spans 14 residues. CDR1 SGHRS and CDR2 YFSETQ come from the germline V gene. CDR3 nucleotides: TGCGCCAGCAGCTTACAGGGGGGTGGAAACACCATATATTTT. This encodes CASSLQGGGNTIYF.